The clone carrying this TCR beta chain was seen only a few times. The antigen is undetermined. A second about 6 to 11 cycle PCR used barcoded and J-beta primers. A 12-random-nucleotide template-switch adaptor tagged each cDNA molecule. From the 5' RACE reads, TCRdb called clonotypes with MiXCR, one entry per CDR3 protein. The repertoire includes some 900,000 distinct CDR3 sequences, more than 25% of them detected once, and around a sixth sits in the top ten. The data derive from a study of blood T cells in healthy people across ages. Study-level findings and limits: Underestimates were what the diversity estimates from one million T cells were considered to be. Versus aged donors, long-lived donors had higher diversity and more naive CD4+ cells.

V lost 5 bases and J 0 bases, leaving 10 bases between the germline ends. The germline CDR1 and CDR2 sequences are KGHSH and LQKENI. The CDR3 spans 14 residues. The V call is TRBV18, the J call TRBJ1-1, with D uncertain. Material for sequencing was blood. The TCR comes from a woman of 80 years or more in good health. The CDR3 spells CASSFGRMNTEAFF. CDR3 coding DNA: TGTGCCAGCTCATTCGGACGGATGAACACTGAAGCTTTCTTT.